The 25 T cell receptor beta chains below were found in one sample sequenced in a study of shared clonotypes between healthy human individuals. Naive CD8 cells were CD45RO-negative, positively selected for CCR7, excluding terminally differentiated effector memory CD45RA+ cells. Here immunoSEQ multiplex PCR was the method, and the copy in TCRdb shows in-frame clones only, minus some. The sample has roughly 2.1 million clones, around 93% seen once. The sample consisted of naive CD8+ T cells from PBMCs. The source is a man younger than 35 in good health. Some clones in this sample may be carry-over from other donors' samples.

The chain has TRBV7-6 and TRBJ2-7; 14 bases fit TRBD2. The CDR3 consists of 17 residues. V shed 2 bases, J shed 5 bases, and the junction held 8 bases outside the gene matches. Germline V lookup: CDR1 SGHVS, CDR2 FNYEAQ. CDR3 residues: CASSLTGGLAGVHEQYF. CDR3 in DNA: TGTGCCAGCAGCTTAACAGGGGGACTAGCGGGAGTCCACGAGCAGTACTTC. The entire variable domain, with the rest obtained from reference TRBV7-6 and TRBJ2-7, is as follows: GAGVSQSPRYKVTKRGQDVALRCDPISGHVSLYWYRQALGQGPEFLTYFNYEAQQDKSGLPNDRFSAERPEGSISTLTIQRTEQRDSAMYRCASSLTGGLAGVHEQYFGPGTRLTVT.

For the CDR3, the DNA is TGTGCCAGTAGTATAGGGTGGGGTGGCGGAGATACGCAGTATTTT. Translating it yields CASSIGWGGGDTQYF. This rearrangement joins TRBV19 to TRBJ2-3; the D is unclear. Looked up from germline, CDR1 is LNHDA and CDR2 is SQIVND (reference sequence). Between the trimmed V and J ends, which lost 1 base and 5 bases, there was a span of 13 bases. CDR3 length equals 15 residues.

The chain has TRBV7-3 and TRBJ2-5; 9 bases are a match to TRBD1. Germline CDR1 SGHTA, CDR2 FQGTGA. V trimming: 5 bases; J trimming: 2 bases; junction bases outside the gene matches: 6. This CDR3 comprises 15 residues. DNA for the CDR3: TGTGCCAGCAGCCCCACCGGGACAGGGCAAGAGACCCAGTACTTC. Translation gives CASSPTGTGQETQYF.

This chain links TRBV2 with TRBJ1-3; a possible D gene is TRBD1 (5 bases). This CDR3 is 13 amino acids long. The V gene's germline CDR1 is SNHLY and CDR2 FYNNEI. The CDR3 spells CARGFLSGNTIYF. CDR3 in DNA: TGTGCGAGGGGATTTCTCTCTGGAAACACCATATATTTT.

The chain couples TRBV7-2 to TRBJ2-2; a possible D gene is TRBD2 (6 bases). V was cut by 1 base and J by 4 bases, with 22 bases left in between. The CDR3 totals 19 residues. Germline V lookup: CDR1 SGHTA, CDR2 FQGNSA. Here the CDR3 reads CASSLVVLDGSSGTGELFF. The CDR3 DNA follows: TGTGCCAGCAGCTTAGTCGTACTTGACGGGAGTTCGGGCACCGGGGAGCTGTTTTTT.

CDR3 nucleotides: TGTGCCAGCAGCCCAAGGACAGGGGACTACGAGCAGTACTTC. As protein: CASSPRTGDYEQYF. The chain carries TRBV7-6 and TRBJ2-7, with 9 bases lining up with TRBD1. V lost 5 bases, J lost 3 bases, and 5 bases stayed unmatched. The CDR3 contains 14 residues. Germline loops: CDR1 SGHVS, CDR2 FNYEAQ.

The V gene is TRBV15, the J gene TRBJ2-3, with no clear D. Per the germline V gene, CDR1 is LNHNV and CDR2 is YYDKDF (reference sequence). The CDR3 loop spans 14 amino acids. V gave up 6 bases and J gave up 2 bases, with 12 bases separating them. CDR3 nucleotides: TGTGCCACCAGTCGGAGACCTAACACAGATACGCAGTATTTT. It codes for CATSRRPNTDTQYF.

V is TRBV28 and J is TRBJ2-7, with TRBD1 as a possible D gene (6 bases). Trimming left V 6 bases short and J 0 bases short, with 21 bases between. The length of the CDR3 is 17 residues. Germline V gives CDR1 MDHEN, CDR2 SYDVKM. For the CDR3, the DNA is TGTGCCAGCAGCTCCCGGACAGAATTAAAGAGCTCCTACGAGCAGTACTTC. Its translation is CASSSRTELKSSYEQYF.

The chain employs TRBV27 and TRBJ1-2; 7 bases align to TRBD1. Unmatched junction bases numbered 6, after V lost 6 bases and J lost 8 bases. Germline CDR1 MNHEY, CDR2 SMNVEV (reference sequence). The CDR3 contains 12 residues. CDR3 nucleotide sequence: TGTGCCAGCAGGACAGGGCGCTGGGGCTACACCTTC. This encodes CASRTGRWGYTF.

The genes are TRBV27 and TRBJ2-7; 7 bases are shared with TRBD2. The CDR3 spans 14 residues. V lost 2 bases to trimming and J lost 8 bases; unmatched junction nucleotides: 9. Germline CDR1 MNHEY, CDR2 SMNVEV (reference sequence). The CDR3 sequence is CASSLIGRPAQQYF. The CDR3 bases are TGTGCCAGCAGTTTAATCGGGAGGCCGGCCCAGCAGTACTTC.

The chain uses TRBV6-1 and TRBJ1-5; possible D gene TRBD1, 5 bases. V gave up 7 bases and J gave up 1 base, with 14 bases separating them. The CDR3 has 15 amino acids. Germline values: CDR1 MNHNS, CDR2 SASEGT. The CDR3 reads CASNPAGTSNQPQHF. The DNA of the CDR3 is TGTGCCAGCAACCCCGCAGGGACCAGCAATCAGCCCCAGCATTTT.

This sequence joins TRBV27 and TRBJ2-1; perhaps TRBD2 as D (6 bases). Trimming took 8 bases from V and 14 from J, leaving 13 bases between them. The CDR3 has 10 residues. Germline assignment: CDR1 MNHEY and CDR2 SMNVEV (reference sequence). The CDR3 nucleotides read TGTGCCAGCGGAGGGTGGGTTAAGTTCTTC. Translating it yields CASGGWVKFF.

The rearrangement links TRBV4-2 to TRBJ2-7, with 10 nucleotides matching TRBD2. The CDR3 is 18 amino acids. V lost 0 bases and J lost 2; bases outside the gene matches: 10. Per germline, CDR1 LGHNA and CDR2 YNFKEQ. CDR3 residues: CASSQDWLAGVGTYEQYF. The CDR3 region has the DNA TGTGCCAGCAGCCAAGACTGGCTAGCGGGAGTAGGAACCTACGAGCAGTACTTC.

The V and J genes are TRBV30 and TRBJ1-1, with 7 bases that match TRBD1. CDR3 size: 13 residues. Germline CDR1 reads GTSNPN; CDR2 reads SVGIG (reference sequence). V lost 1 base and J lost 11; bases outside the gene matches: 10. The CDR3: CAWSGPGGRGAFF. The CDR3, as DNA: TGTGCCTGGAGTGGTCCCGGGGGCAGGGGGGCTTTCTTT. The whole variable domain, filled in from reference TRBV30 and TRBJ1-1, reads SQTIHQWPATLVQPVGSPLSLECTVEGTSNPNLYWYRQAAGRGLQLLFYSVGIGQISSEVPQNLSASRPQDRQFILSSKKLLLSDSGFYLCAWSGPGGRGAFFGQGTRLTVV.

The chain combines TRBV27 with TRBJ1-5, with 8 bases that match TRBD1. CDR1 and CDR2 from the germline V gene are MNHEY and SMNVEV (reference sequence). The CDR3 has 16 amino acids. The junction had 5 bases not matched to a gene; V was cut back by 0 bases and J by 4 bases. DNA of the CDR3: TGTGCCAGCAGTTTATCAAGTAGACAGGGGAATCAGCCCCAGCATTTT. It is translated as CASSLSSRQGNQPQHF.

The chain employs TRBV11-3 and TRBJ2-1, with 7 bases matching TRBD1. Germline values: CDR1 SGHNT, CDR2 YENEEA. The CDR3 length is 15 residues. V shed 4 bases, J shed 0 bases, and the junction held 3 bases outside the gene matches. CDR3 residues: CASSSTGSSYNEQFF. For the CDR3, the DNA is TGTGCCAGCAGCTCGACAGGGAGCTCCTACAATGAGCAGTTCTTC.

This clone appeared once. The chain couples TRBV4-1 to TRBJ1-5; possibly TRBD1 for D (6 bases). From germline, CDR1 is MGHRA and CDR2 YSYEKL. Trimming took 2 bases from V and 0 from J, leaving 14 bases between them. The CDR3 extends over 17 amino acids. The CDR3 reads CASSQRGGQNSNQPQHF. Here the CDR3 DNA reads TGCGCCAGCAGCCAACGGGGGGGGCAAAATAGCAATCAGCCCCAGCATTTT.

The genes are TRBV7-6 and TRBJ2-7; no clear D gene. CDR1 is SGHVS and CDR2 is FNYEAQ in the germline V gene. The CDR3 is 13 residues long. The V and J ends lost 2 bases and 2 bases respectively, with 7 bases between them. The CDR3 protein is CASSLWSAYEQYF. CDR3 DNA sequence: TGTGCCAGCAGCTTATGGTCAGCCTACGAGCAGTACTTC. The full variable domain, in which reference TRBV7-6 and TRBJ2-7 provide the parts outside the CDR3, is GAGVSQSPRYKVTKRGQDVALRCDPISGHVSLYWYRQALGQGPEFLTYFNYEAQQDKSGLPNDRFSAERPEGSISTLTIQRTEQRDSAMYRCASSLWSAYEQYFGPGTRLTVT.

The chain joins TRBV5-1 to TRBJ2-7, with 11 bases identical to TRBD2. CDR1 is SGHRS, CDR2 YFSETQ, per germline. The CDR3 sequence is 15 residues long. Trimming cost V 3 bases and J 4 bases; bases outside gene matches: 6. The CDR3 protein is CASSSYGTSGYEQYF. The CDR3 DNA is TGCGCCAGCAGCTCTTACGGGACTAGCGGATACGAGCAGTACTTC.

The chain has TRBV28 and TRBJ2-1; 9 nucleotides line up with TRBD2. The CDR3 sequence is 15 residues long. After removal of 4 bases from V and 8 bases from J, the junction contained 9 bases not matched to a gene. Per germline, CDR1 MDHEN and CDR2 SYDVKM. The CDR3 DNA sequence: TGTGCCAGCAGTTCCCTGCGGGGGGGTGGCGATGAGCAGTTCTTC. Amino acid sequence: CASSSLRGGGDEQFF.

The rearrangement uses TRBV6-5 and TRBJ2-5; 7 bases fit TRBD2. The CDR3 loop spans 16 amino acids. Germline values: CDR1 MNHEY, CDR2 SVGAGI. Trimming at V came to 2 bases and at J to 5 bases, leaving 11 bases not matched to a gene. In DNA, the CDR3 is TGTGCCAGCAGTTACGGGGGGGAGGGCCAATGGGAGACCCAGTACTTC. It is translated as CASSYGGEGQWETQYF.

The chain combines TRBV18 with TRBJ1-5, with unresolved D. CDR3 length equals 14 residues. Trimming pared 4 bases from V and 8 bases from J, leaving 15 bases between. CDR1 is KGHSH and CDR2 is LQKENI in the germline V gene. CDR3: CASSLSPGVEPQHF. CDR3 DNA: TGTGCCAGCTCACTTTCCCCGGGTGTGGAGCCCCAGCATTTT.

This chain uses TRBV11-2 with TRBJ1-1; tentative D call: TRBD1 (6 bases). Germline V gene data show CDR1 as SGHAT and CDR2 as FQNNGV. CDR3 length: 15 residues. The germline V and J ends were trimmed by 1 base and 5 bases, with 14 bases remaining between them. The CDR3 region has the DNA TGTGCCAGCAGCTTAGTGCGGGGGGCTAGTACTGAAGCTTTCTTT. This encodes CASSLVRGASTEAFF. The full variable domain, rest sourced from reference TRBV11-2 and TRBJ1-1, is EAGVAQSPRYKIIEKRQSVAFWCNPISGHATLYWYQQILGQGPKLLIQFQNNGVVDDSQLPKDRFSAERLKGVDSTLKIQPAKLEDSAVYLCASSLVRGASTEAFFGQGTRLTVV.

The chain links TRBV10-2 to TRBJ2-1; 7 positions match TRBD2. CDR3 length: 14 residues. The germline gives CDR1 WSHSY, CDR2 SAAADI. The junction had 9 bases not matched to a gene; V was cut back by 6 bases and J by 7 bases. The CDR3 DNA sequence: TGCGCCAGCAGCTCGGGAGGATGGGGTAATGAGCAGTTCTTC. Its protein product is CASSSGGWGNEQFF.

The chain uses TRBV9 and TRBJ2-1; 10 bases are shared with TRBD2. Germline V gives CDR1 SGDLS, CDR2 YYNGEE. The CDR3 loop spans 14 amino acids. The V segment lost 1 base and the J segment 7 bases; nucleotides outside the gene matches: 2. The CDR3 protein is CASSVIAGGNEQFF. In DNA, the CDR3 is TGTGCCAGCAGCGTAATAGCGGGAGGAAATGAGCAGTTCTTC. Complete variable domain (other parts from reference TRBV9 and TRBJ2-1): DSGVTQTPKHLITATGQRVTLRCSPRSGDLSVYWYQQSLDQGLQFLIQYYNGEERAKGNILERFSAQQFPDLHSELNLSSLELGDSALYFCASSVIAGGNEQFFGPGTRLTVL.